The present entry profiles one T cell receptor (beta chain) with its context. Its antigen is unknown. One end of the junction does not line up with germline, which may come from a read error. This sample's RNA came from whole unsorted tissue. Newly diagnosed lung cancer patients had thoracic surgery in China, August–November 2014, without prior chemotherapy. The sample comes from a study of tumor and adjacent non-tumor tissue in lung cancer. At the level of the study: The patients, 10 to 11 men and about 5 women, were roughly 31 to 85 with stage I to III disease.

Findings and caveats of the study: In normal lung, the top 100 clones were significantly more dominant than in tumor.

Germline V gene sequence: CDR1 SGDLS, CDR2 YYNGEE. CDR3 length: 17 residues. TCRbeta libraries were built with three rounds of nested PCR, modified from ARM-PCR. TCRdb redid the calling of the multiplex PCR reads with MiXCR, one entry per CDR3 protein. The sample lists 100,000 to 120,000 distinct CDR3 sequences; roughly 84% were seen once. The sample consisted of lung tumor tissue. V usage is TRBV9 and J usage is TRBJ2-1; 9 bases align to TRBD2. The clonotype originates from a man between 65 and 80 years old with non-small cell lung cancer. The CDR3 region has the DNA TGTGCCAGCAGGGTAGGATGGGAGACTAGCGGATACAATGAGCAGTTCTTC. It is translated as CASRVGWETSGYNEQFF.